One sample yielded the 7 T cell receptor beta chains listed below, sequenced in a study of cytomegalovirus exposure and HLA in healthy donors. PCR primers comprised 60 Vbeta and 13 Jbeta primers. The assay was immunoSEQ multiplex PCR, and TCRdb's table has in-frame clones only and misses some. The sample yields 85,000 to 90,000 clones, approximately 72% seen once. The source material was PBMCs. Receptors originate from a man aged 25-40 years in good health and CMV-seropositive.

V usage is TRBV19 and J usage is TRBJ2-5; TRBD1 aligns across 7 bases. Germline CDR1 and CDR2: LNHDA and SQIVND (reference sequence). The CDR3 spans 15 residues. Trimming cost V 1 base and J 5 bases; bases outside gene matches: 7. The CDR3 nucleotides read TGTGCCAGTAGTATAGTTGTGACAGGGTCGGAGACCCAGTACTTC. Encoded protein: CASSIVVTGSETQYF.

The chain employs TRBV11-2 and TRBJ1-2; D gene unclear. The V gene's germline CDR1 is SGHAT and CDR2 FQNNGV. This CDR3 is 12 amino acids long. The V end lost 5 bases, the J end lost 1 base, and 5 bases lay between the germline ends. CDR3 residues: CASSPLNYGYTF. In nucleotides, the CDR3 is TGTGCCAGCAGCCCTCTTAACTATGGCTACACCTTC.

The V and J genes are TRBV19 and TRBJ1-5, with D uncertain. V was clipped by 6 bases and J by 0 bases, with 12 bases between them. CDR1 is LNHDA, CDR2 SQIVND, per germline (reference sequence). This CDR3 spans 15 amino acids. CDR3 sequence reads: CASSRGIYSNQPQHF. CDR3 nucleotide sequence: TGTGCCAGTAGCAGAGGCATTTATAGCAATCAGCCCCAGCATTTT.

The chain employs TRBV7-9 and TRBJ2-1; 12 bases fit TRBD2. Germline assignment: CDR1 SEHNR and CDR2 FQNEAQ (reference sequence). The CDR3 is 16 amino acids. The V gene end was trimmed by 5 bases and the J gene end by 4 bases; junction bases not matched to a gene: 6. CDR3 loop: CASSPWTSGVYNEQFF. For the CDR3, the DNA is TGTGCCAGCAGCCCATGGACTAGCGGGGTTTACAATGAGCAGTTCTTC. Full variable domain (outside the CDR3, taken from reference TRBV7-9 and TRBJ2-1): DTGVSQNPRHKITKRGQNVTFRCDPISEHNRLYWYRQTLGQGPEFLTYFQNEAQLEKSRLLSDRFSAERPKGSFSTLEIQRTEQGDSAMYLCASSPWTSGVYNEQFFGPGTRLTVL.

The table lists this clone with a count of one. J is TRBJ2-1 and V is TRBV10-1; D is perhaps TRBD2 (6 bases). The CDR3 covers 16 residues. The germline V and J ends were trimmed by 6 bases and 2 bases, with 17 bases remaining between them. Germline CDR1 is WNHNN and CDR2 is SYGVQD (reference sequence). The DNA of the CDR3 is TGCGCCAGCAGAGTACCACCGGGGGAGACCTACAATGAGCAGTTCTTC. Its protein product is CASRVPPGETYNEQFF.

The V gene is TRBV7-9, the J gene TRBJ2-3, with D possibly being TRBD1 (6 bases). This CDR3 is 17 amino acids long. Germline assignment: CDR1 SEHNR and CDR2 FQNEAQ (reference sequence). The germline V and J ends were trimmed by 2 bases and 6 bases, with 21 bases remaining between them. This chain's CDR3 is CASSLPSTGYTDDTQYF. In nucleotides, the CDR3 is TGTGCCAGCAGCTTACCCTCGACAGGATACACAGATGATACGCAGTATTTT.

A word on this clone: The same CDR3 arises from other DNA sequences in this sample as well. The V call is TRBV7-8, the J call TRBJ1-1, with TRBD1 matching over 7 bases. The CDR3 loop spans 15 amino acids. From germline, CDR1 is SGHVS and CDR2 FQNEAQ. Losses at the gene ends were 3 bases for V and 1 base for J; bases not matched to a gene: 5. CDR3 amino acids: CASSLTGQTNTEAFF. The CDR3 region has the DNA TGTGCCAGCAGCTTGACGGGACAGACGAACACTGAAGCTTTCTTT. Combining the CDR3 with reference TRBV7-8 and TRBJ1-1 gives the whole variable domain GAGVSQSPRYKVAKRGQDVALRCDPISGHVSLFWYQQALGQGPEFLTYFQNEAQLDKSGLPSDRFFAERPEGSVSTLKIQRTQQEDSAVYLCASSLTGQTNTEAFFGQGTRLTVV.